The rows below give T cell receptor beta chains drawn from one sample of a study of T cell responses to AZD1222 COVID-19 vaccine. Using immunoSEQ multiplex PCR, the repertoire was profiled, and TCRdb retains in-frame clones only, with some absent. The top ten clones hold 1.9% of a sample with 140,000 to 150,000 clones, approximately 90% of them seen once. Sequenced material: peripheral blood, taken 28 days after the second AZD1222 dose. The receptor set was obtained from an adult who received the AZD1222 COVID-19 vaccine. Both conserved end residues are part of each CDR3. The D gene is left open where the match is weak. Only some rows state a clone size, as once, few, many or a class for expanded clones.

D: -; J: TRBJ2-4; V: TRBV11-2; size: -; DNA: TGTGCCAGCAGCGCGCAACAGGGGAGGCACAGCAAAAACATTCAGTACTTC; CDR3: CASSAQQGRHSKNIQYF
D: TRBD2; J: TRBJ2-1; V: TRBV18; size: -; DNA: TGTGCCAGCTCACCACAGATGGCGGGGGTTAGCTCCTACAATGAGCAGTTCTTC; CDR3: CASSPQMAGVSSYNEQFF
D: -; J: TRBJ2-3; V: TRBV18; size: -; DNA: TGTGCCAGCTCACCAAAGGGACTTCCCGCATTTGATACGCAGTATTTT; CDR3: CASSPKGLPAFDTQYF
D: TRBD1; J: TRBJ1-2; V: TRBV3-1/TRBV3-2; size: -; DNA: TGTGCCAGCAGCCTCACGACAGGGGGAGGCTACACCTTC; CDR3: CASSLTTGGGYTF
D: -; J: TRBJ1-2; V: TRBV7-9; size: -; DNA: TGTGCCAGCAGCTCCCACTTTAGAGGGCGAACTAACTATGGCTACACCTTC; CDR3: CASSSHFRGRTNYGYTF
D: TRBD1; J: TRBJ1-6; V: TRBV6-5; size: once; DNA: TGTGCCAGCAGGCAGGGGGGGTCTTCACCCCTCCACTTT; CDR3: CASRQGGSSPLHF
D: -; J: TRBJ2-7; V: TRBV13; size: -; DNA: TGTGCCAGCAGCCGGCAAGCTTCGACCGCCTACGAGCAGTACTTC; CDR3: CASSRQASTAYEQYF
D: -; J: TRBJ2-1; V: TRBV7-8; size: -; DNA: TGTGCCAGCAGCTCGGGGGCGGGACCGCGCTACAATGAGCAGTTCTTC; CDR3: CASSSGAGPRYNEQFF
D: -; J: TRBJ2-7; V: TRBV10-3; size: -; DNA: TGTGCCATCAGTGAAGCCGGGCAGCAGTACTTC; CDR3: CAISEAGQQYF
D: TRBD2; J: TRBJ2-2; V: TRBV30; size: -; DNA: TGTGCCCGGGAAAGCGGGACTAACACCGGGGAGCTGTTTTTT; CDR3: CARESGTNTGELFF
D: TRBD2; J: TRBJ2-1; V: TRBV9; size: -; DNA: TGTGCCAGCAGCGTAGTTTCACTAGCGGGGGTAACCAGCTCCTACAATGAGCAGTTCTTC; CDR3: CASSVVSLAGVTSSYNEQFF
D: TRBD1; J: TRBJ1-1; V: TRBV2; size: -; DNA: TGTGCCAGCAGGAAAGGACAGGAGAACACTGAAGCTTTCTTT; CDR3: CASRKGQENTEAFF
D: TRBD1; J: TRBJ2-1; V: TRBV9; size: -; DNA: TGTGCCAGCAGCGTAGGACAGGGTCTCCGCGATGAGCAGTTCTTC; CDR3: CASSVGQGLRDEQFF
D: -; J: TRBJ2-7; V: TRBV5-5; size: -; DNA: TGTGCCAGCAGTTACCGGACAGAGCTGACCTACGAGCAGTACTTC; CDR3: CASSYRTELTYEQYF
D: TRBD1; J: TRBJ1-1; V: TRBV6-5; size: -; DNA: TGTGCCAGCAGACGACAGGGAGACACTGAAGCTTTCTTT; CDR3: CASRRQGDTEAFF
D: -; J: TRBJ1-1; V: TRBV11-2; size: -; DNA: TGTGCCAGCAGCCCCTGGGCAGGTTGGGGCACTGAAGCTTTCTTT; CDR3: CASSPWAGWGTEAFF
D: TRBD2; J: TRBJ2-1; V: TRBV5-1; size: -; DNA: TGCGCCAGCAGCTTGGTGCGGGGGGGCCTGGACAATGAGCAGTTCTTC; CDR3: CASSLVRGGLDNEQFF
D: -; J: TRBJ2-7; V: TRBV5-1; size: -; DNA: TGCGCCAGCAGCCCCTTTGGGGCCTACGAGCAGTACTTC; CDR3: CASSPFGAYEQYF
D: TRBD1; J: TRBJ2-1; V: TRBV6-1; size: once; DNA: TGTGCCAGCAGTGACCAGGGGGCAATCAATGAGCAGTTCTTC; CDR3: CASSDQGAINEQFF
D: -; J: TRBJ1-1; V: TRBV5-1; size: -; DNA: TGCGCCAGCAGCTTGGAGGGAGTTGGGCGGACTGAAGCTTTCTTT; CDR3: CASSLEGVGRTEAFF